This T cell receptor (beta chain) was obtained from a study of cytomegalovirus exposure and HLA in healthy donors. CDR3 length: 16 residues. V was shortened by 0 bases and J by 5 bases, with 16 bases between the two germline ends. Germline values: CDR1 MNHEY, CDR2 SMNVEV (reference sequence). Assay: immunoSEQ multiplex PCR; the TCRdb copy retains only in-frame clones and omits some. This table holds under 300,000 clones, around 87% found once. General observations from the study: Accounts indicate the classifier identified cytomegalovirus status with strong specificity and sensitivity. Generally TCR sequences proved uncommon, though certain public TCRs appeared in numerous donors. According to the study, roughly 160 TCR beta chains were cytomegalovirus-associated.

With respect to this clone: Antigen unknown.

Sequenced material: PBMCs. V usage is TRBV27 and J usage is TRBJ1-1; possible D gene TRBD1, 6 bases. This receptor was obtained from a woman under 30 in good health and CMV-seronegative. The DNA for the CDR3 is TGTGCCAGCAGTTTATCACTCCTACAGGGCGGGACTGAAGCTTTCTTT. This codes for CASSLSLLQGGTEAFF.